This T cell receptor (beta chain) was captured by sequencing in a study of T-cell memory formation after mild COVID-19. MiXCR was run by TCRdb on the 5' RACE reads, yielding one entry per CDR3 protein. The sample carries about 470,000 distinct CDR3 sequences, around a quarter recorded once. The CDR3 extends over 18 amino acids. Trimming took off 4 bases at V and 2 bases at J, with 24 bases between the two ends. The V gene's germline CDR1 is SGHTA and CDR2 FQGTGA. The TCR originated in an adult woman who had mild COVID-19 (a few samples of this study predate the infection). Cell type and time point are not known. The genes are TRBV7-3 and TRBJ2-7; D possibly corresponds to TRBD1 (6 bases). Source material: PBMCs or a T cell subset sorted from them (not recorded which). The CDR3 nucleotides read TGTGCCAGCAGCTCCCAGTTGGTGCCTGGGACACCTACCTACGAGCAGTACTTC. Its translation: CASSSQLVPGTPTYEQYF.